This paragraph reports one T cell receptor beta chain. The data were obtained in a study of T cells expressing NK-cell markers. The CDR3 contains 15 residues. Looked up from germline, CDR1 is SGHAT and CDR2 is FQDESV (reference sequence). TCRdb re-called the 5' RACE reads and gives one entry per CDR3 protein, without DNA. This sample's table reports about 550,000 distinct CDR3 sequences. Sequencing input: blood T cells: a sorted CD56 or NKG2C T cell subset, CD4+ or CD8+ T cells, or bulk PBMC T cells (not recorded which). The TCR sequence derives from a man between 18 and 35 years old in good health. V usage is TRBV11-1 and J usage is TRBJ2-5; the D call from TCRdb, TRBD2, cannot be confirmed without DNA. The CDR3 region is CASSPSPANQDPQYF.